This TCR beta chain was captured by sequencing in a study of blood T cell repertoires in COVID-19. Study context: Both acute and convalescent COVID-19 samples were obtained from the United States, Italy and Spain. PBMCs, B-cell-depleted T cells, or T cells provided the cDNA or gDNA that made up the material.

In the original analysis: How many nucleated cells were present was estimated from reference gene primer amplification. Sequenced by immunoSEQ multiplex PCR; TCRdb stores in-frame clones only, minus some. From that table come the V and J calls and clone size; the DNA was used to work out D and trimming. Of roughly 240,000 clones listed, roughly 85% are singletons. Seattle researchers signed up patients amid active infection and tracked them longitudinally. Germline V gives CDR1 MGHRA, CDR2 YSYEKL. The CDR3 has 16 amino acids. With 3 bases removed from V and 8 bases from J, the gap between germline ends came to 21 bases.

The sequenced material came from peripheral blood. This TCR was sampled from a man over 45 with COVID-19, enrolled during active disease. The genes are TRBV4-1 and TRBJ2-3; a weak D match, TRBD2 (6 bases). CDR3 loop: CASSQDQTRARGTQYF. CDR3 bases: TGCGCCAGCAGCCAGGATCAGACTAGGGCCCGGGGTACGCAGTATTTT.